This is a list of T cell receptor beta chains from one sample in a study of T-cell reconstitution after alpha-beta-depleted transplantation in children. TCRdb reprocessed the PCR reads with MiXCR, giving one entry per CDR3 protein. The sample contains a few hundred thousand distinct CDR3 sequences, roughly 16% of which appear only once. The sequencing used PBMCs, mostly from graft donor cells, collected 360 days after TCRalphabeta/CD19-depleted stem cell transplant. Every receptor here comes from a boy less than two years old who had a stem cell transplant for Wiskott-Aldrich syndrome, so the T cells may come from the graft donor. The CDR3 runs from the conserved cysteine through the conserved F or W. A D gene is named only where the DNA matches it firmly. The size of a clone is reported for some rows only, either as once, few or many, or as a class for expanded clones.

cdr3_nt cdr3_aa d_call cdr3_length v_call clone_size j_call
TGTGCCAGCAGTCACAGGGGGATGACTGAAGCTTTCTTT CASSHRGMTEAFF TRBD1 13 TRBV6-2/TRBV6-3 NA TRBJ1-1
TGCGCCAGCAGCCGGCTAACGGAAGGCACAGATACGCAGTATTTT CASSRLTEGTDTQYF NA 15 TRBV4-3 few TRBJ2-3
TGCGCCAGCAGCTTAGCGGGGAGTGAGCAGTACTTC CASSLAGSEQYF TRBD2 12 TRBV5-1 many TRBJ2-7
TGTGCCATCAGGGGACTAGACTACGAGCAGTACTTC CAIRGLDYEQYF TRBD2 12 TRBV10-3 once TRBJ2-7
TGCAGCGTTGGCCGTCTGGGCGGAAACTATGGCTACACCTTC CSVGRLGGNYGYTF NA 14 TRBV29-1 NA TRBJ1-2
TGCGCCAGCAGCCAAGGAAGGGGCGAGCAGTACTTC CASSQGRGEQYF NA 12 TRBV3-1 many TRBJ2-7
TGTGCCAGTAGTATAGGGGATACGCAGTATTTT CASSIGDTQYF NA 11 TRBV19 many TRBJ2-3
TGTGCCAGCAGTGTTAGGGGACCGCCGGTGGGCAAAAACATTCAGTACTTC CASSVRGPPVGKNIQYF NA 17 TRBV12-3/TRBV12-4 NA TRBJ2-4
TGCGCCAGCAGCTGGGCAGGAACCGGGGAGCTGTTTTTT CASSWAGTGELFF NA 13 TRBV5-1 few TRBJ2-2
TGCAGTGCAAGACAGGCGACAGGGGATACGCAGTATTTT CSARQATGDTQYF TRBD1 13 TRBV20-1 few TRBJ2-3
TGCGCCAGCAGCCAAGAGGGAGCGGGAGTAACAGATACGCAGTATTTT CASSQEGAGVTDTQYF TRBD2 16 TRBV4-1 NA TRBJ2-3
TGCAGTGCTAACCCTAGCGGGAGAATTGAGCAGTTCTTC CSANPSGRIEQFF TRBD2 13 TRBV20-1 NA TRBJ2-1
TGTGCCAGCAGTGAAGCCCGGTACAATGAGCAGTTCTTC CASSEARYNEQFF NA 13 TRBV2 few TRBJ2-1
TGTGCCAGCAGTTTAGTTGTGGGGCTGTTACGGAACACTGAAGCTTTCTTT CASSLVVGLLRNTEAFF NA 17 TRBV12-3/TRBV12-4 few TRBJ1-1
TGTGCCAGCAGTCGGACGGCCTACGAGCAGTACTTC CASSRTAYEQYF NA 12 TRBV2 NA TRBJ2-7
TGCAGTGCTAGTATTCCCTATGGCTACACCTTC CSASIPYGYTF NA 11 TRBV20-1 few TRBJ1-2
TGTGCCAGCATGAGCATTGGACAGAGCTCCTACGAGCAGTACTTC CASMSIGQSSYEQYF NA 15 TRBV2 few TRBJ2-7
TGTGCCAGCAGTCCGGACACTCTAGCGCTCGGGGAGCTGTTTTTT CASSPDTLALGELFF NA 15 TRBV5-5 NA TRBJ2-2
TGCGCCAGCAGCACACAGGGGCTTGCAACTAATGAAAAACTGTTTTTT CASSTQGLATNEKLFF TRBD1 16 TRBV5-1 few TRBJ1-4
TGCGCCAGCAGCCAGGTCAGGGGCGGGGCTCGCTACAATGAGCAGTTCTTC CASSQVRGGARYNEQFF NA 17 TRBV4-1 NA TRBJ2-1
TGTGCCAGCAGCCCGGGCTATGGGCGGGACGAGCAGTACTTC CASSPGYGRDEQYF NA 14 TRBV7-9 NA TRBJ2-7
TGTGCCAGCAGCCCGGACAGGTTTAAGGAGGCCCAGTACTTC CASSPDRFKEAQYF TRBD1 14 TRBV7-9 NA TRBJ2-5
TGTGCCAGCAGTTTAGCGGGAGTATGGGATACGCAGTATTTT CASSLAGVWDTQYF NA 14 TRBV12-3/TRBV12-4 NA TRBJ2-3
TGTGCCAGCAGTCCTACAGGTTCAAGCTCCTACGAGCAGTACTTC CASSPTGSSSYEQYF NA 15 TRBV7-9 few TRBJ2-7
TGTGCCAGCAGCTCAGGGGACAGGGGAGAGACCCAGTACTTC CASSSGDRGETQYF TRBD1 14 TRBV7-9 NA TRBJ2-5
TGTGCCAGCAGGGGAGTACAGGGGAGCAATCAGCCCCAGCATTTT CASRGVQGSNQPQHF TRBD1 15 TRBV12-3/TRBV12-4 NA TRBJ1-5
TGTGCCAGCAGCCCTTGGCGCTGGTTAAGGGATGAGCAGTTCTTC CASSPWRWLRDEQFF NA 15 TRBV5-6 few TRBJ2-1
TGCGCCAGCAGCTTGGCGCCAGAATTTGACATTCAGTACTTC CASSLAPEFDIQYF NA 14 TRBV5-1 NA TRBJ2-4
TGCAGTGCTTATGACTACGAGCAGTACTTC CSAYDYEQYF NA 10 TRBV20-1 few TRBJ2-7
TGTGCCAGCAGTCCATACACTCATGGCTACACCTTC CASSPYTHGYTF NA 12 TRBV12-3/TRBV12-4 NA TRBJ1-2
TGTGCCAGCAGCTTGGATTGGGACTACGAGCAGTACTTC CASSLDWDYEQYF NA 13 TRBV5-5 few TRBJ2-7
TGCAGCGTGAAACCGAGGGTGGACACCGGGGAGCTGTTTTTT CSVKPRVDTGELFF NA 14 TRBV29-1 many TRBJ2-2
TGTGCCAGCAGTTTTAGCACCCGGGGCAACAATGAGCAGTTCTTC CASSFSTRGNNEQFF NA 15 TRBV27 few TRBJ2-1
TGTGCCAGCAGTTTAAGGCGGAAGGGATCCGAGCAGTACTTC CASSLRRKGSEQYF NA 14 TRBV12-3/TRBV12-4 NA TRBJ2-7
TGCAGTGCTAGTCCTACTAGCATCGAGCAGTACTTC CSASPTSIEQYF NA 12 TRBV20-1 NA TRBJ2-7
TGTGCCACCAGCAGGAAACTATCAAAGAGCACAGATACGCAGTATTTT CATSRKLSKSTDTQYF NA 16 TRBV15 NA TRBJ2-3
TGTGCCAGCATTCCCGGGACTAGCGTGTACAATGAGCAGTTCTTC CASIPGTSVYNEQFF TRBD2 15 TRBV12-3/TRBV12-4 NA TRBJ2-1
TGTGCCAGCAGCCAACAACAACTAGCAAGGGGAACCTACGAGCAGTACTTC CASSQQQLARGTYEQYF NA 17 TRBV7-9 few TRBJ2-7
TGCAGCGTCGCCCCCTCTGGGGCCAACGTCCTGACTTTC CSVAPSGANVLTF NA 13 TRBV29-1 NA TRBJ2-6
TGCAGTGCTAGAGAAAGGGTGAGGGGTGGTTCACCCCTCCACTTT CSARERVRGGSPLHF NA 15 TRBV20-1 NA TRBJ1-6
TGTGCCAGCAGTCCGGCGCGCACCGGGGAGCTGTTTTTT CASSPARTGELFF NA 13 TRBV6-6 NA TRBJ2-2
TGTGCCATTATGAGGACTAATCCCTACGAGCAGTACTTC CAIMRTNPYEQYF NA 13 TRBV10-3 NA TRBJ2-7
TGTGCCAGCAGTGGAAGGACAGACAACACCGGGGAGCTGTTTTTT CASSGRTDNTGELFF NA 15 TRBV6-4 few TRBJ2-2
TGCGCCAGCAGCCAAGACCTTAGCGGGGGGTACGACTACGAGCAGTACTTC CASSQDLSGGYDYEQYF TRBD2 17 TRBV4-1 NA TRBJ2-7
TGTGCCAGCAGCTTAAATGGGGAGTACACCTTC CASSLNGEYTF NA 11 TRBV7-9 many TRBJ1-2
TGCGCCAGCAGCTTGGCCGTGGGGCACACCCTGGGAGATACGCAGTATTTT CASSLAVGHTLGDTQYF NA 17 TRBV5-1 few TRBJ2-3
TGTGCCAGCAGCTTGTTTAGGCAGGGTCCCTACGAGCAGTACTTC CASSLFRQGPYEQYF NA 15 TRBV5-5 NA TRBJ2-7
TGTGCCACCAGGTCCTTGCCTGGGGGTGAAGCTTTCTTT CATRSLPGGEAFF NA 13 TRBV24-1 few TRBJ1-1
TGTGCCAGCAGCTCTTACACCGACGGGGTAACTGAAGCTTTCTTT CASSSYTDGVTEAFF NA 15 TRBV7-9 few TRBJ1-1
TGTGCCAGCAGTTTCAATCTAGCGGCTTACAATGAGCAGTTCTTC CASSFNLAAYNEQFF TRBD2 15 TRBV28 few TRBJ2-1
TGTGCCAGCTCACCTGCGGGACAACTCCGGCCGGGTTACTGGACCCAGTACTTC CASSPAGQLRPGYWTQYF NA 18 TRBV18 NA TRBJ2-5
TGTGCCAGCAGCGTAGTCCCCGGGACCTACAATGAGCAGTTCTTC CASSVVPGTYNEQFF NA 15 TRBV9 NA TRBJ2-1
TGTGCCAGCAGCCAACCCGGGCTAGCGGCCTCCACGCAGTATTTT CASSQPGLAASTQYF TRBD2 15 TRBV5-4 NA TRBJ2-3
TGTGCCATCAGACCAGGGCGAGAGCACGAGCAGTACTTC CAIRPGREHEQYF NA 13 TRBV10-3 few TRBJ2-7
TGCGCCAGCAGCTTCGGGGACTCTCTGAGGACCGGGGAGCTGTTTTTT CASSFGDSLRTGELFF NA 16 TRBV5-1 few TRBJ2-2
TGCGCCAGCAGCCAAGACCCCCGGACTAGCGAGAGGGGGCAGTTCTTC CASSQDPRTSERGQFF TRBD2 16 TRBV4-1 NA TRBJ2-1
TGTGCCAGCAGCACCTTGTCCCGGTGGGCAGATACGCAGTATTTT CASSTLSRWADTQYF NA 15 TRBV7-6 once TRBJ2-3
TGCGCCAGCAGCCCCCCGACGGGGGTCCGGCAGTATTTT CASSPPTGVRQYF NA 13 TRBV5-1 NA TRBJ2-3
TGTGCCAGCAGTTTGACAGGGAGTTCACCCCTCCACTTT CASSLTGSSPLHF TRBD1 13 TRBV28 few TRBJ1-6